The table lists the clone carrying this T cell receptor (beta chain) with a count of one. What it binds is unknown. The time point here: week 11, during vaccination. Alongside topical imiquimod, each dose of vaccine comprised 300 ug of mutant IDH1 20-mer peptide. Profiled with immunoSEQ multiplex PCR; TCRdb holds only in-frame clones, not every one. The profile shows about 120,000 clones, roughly 78% of them singletons. This record comes from a study of a mutant IDH1 vaccine in newly diagnosed glioma. Study overall: Therapy received beforehand was radiotherapy, temozolomide, or both, with most patients given both.

The V gene's germline CDR1 is SGHNT and CDR2 YYREEE (reference sequence). The CDR3 covers 15 residues. With V trimmed by 0 bases and J by 7 bases, 4 bases remained unmatched. The starting material was PBMCs, obtained from a glioma patient whose treatment included an IDH1 peptide vaccine. V and J are TRBV5-4 and TRBJ1-6; TRBD1 matches at 7 bases. The sequence derives from a middle-aged man with glioma. Written as DNA, the CDR3 is TGTGCCAGCAGCTTGGTTGGGACAGAGAATTCACCCCTCCACTTT. Translating gives CASSLVGTENSPLHF.